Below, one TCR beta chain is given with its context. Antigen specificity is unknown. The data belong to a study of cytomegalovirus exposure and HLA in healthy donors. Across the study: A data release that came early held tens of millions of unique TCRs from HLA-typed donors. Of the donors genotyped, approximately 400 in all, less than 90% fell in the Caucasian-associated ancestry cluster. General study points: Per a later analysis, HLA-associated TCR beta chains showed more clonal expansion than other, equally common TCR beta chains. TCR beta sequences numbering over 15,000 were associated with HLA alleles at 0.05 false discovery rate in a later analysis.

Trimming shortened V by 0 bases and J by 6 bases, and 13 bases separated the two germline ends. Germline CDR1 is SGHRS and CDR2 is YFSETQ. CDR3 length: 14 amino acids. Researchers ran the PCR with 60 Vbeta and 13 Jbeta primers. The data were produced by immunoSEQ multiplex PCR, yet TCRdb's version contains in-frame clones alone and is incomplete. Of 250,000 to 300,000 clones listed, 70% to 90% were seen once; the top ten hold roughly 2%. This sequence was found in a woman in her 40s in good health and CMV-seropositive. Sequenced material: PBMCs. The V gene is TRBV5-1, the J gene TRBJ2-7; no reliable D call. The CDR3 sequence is CASSLVGDVREQYF. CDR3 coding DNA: TGCGCCAGCAGCTTGGTGGGCGATGTACGCGAGCAGTACTTC. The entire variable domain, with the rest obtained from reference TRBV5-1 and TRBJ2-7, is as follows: KAGVTQTPRYLIKTRGQQVTLSCSPISGHRSVSWYQQTPGQGLQFLFEYFSETQRNKGNFPGRFSGRQFSNSRSEMNVSTLELGDSALYLCASSLVGDVREQYFGPGTRLTVT.